The 29 T cell receptor beta chains below come from one sample, sequenced in a study of T cell responses to AZD1222 COVID-19 vaccine. TCRdb's copy holds only in-frame clones and misses some; the assay was immunoSEQ multiplex PCR. The repertoire holds 100,000 to 150,000 clones, with 84% as singletons. Here the sequenced sample was peripheral blood, taken 28 days after the second AZD1222 dose. These receptors all come from an adult who received the AZD1222 COVID-19 vaccine.

This clone occurred once. This chain uses TRBV7-8 with TRBJ1-2, with D possibly being TRBD1 (6 bases). The CDR3 runs to 14 residues. CDR1 and CDR2 (germline): SGHVS, FQNEAQ. V lost 5 bases to trimming and J lost 4 bases, with 14 bases between them. The CDR3 loop reads CASSPIGQFYGYTF. The CDR3 DNA reads TGTGCCAGCAGCCCCATCGGACAGTTCTATGGCTACACCTTC.

This clone was picked up a small number of times. The chain combines TRBV7-3 with TRBJ2-3, with 7 bases that match TRBD2. CDR3 length: 15 amino acids. The germline gives CDR1 SGHTA, CDR2 FQGTGA. V dropped 4 bases and J dropped 1; count of bases not matched to a gene: 5. CDR3 in amino acids: CASSSGLGGTDTQYF. In DNA form, the CDR3 reads TGTGCCAGCAGCTCAGGACTAGGTGGCACAGATACGCAGTATTTT.

J is TRBJ2-2 and V is TRBV7-2; 10 bases agree with TRBD1. The CDR3 covers 15 residues. CDR1 is SGHTA and CDR2 is FQGNSA in the germline V gene. V was clipped by 5 bases and J by 9 bases; unmatched bases: 9. CDR3 sequence reads: CASSGGTGASRELFF. CDR3 DNA sequence: TGTGCCAGCAGCGGCGGGACAGGGGCATCAAGGGAGCTGTTTTTT.

The chain has TRBV7-2 and TRBJ2-2; D is undetermined. The length of the CDR3 is 14 residues. V shed 5 bases and J shed 5 bases, with 12 bases lying between them. CDR1 and CDR2 from the germline V gene are SGHTA and FQGNSA. The CDR3 loop reads CASSPSLRTGELFF. In DNA, the CDR3 is TGTGCCAGCAGCCCATCCCTTAGAACCGGGGAGCTGTTTTTT. Complete variable domain (other parts from reference TRBV7-2 and TRBJ2-2): GAGVSQSPSNKVTEKGKDVELRCDPISGHTALYWYRQSLGQGLEFLIYFQGNSAPDKSGLPSDRFSAERTGGSVSTLTIQRTQQEDSAVYLCASSPSLRTGELFFGEGSRLTVL.

This clone was recorded a few times. The J gene is TRBJ2-7, the V gene TRBV29-1; D is unresolved. Germline assignment: CDR1 SQVTM and CDR2 ANQGSEA. Deletions cut 1 base from V and 6 bases from J, with 13 bases between. The CDR3 totals 13 residues. The CDR3 loop is CSVEGVGSVEQYF. The CDR3 DNA is TGCAGCGTTGAAGGCGTAGGGTCTGTCGAGCAGTACTTC.

The chain carries TRBV2 and TRBJ1-5; D may be TRBD1 (6 bases). Trimming took off 2 bases at V and 3 bases at J, with 11 bases between the two ends. CDR1 and CDR2 from the germline V gene are SNHLY and FYNNEI. The CDR3 contains 15 residues. As DNA, the CDR3 is TGTGCCAGCAGTGAACTCGGACAGCTCAATCAGCCCCAGCATTTT. Amino acid sequence: CASSELGQLNQPQHF.

V usage is TRBV5-5 and J usage is TRBJ1-1; 8 positions agree with TRBD1. The V segment lost 3 bases and the J segment 0 bases; nucleotides outside the gene matches: 4. In germline, CDR1 is SGHKS, CDR2 YYEKEE (reference sequence). The CDR3 has 15 residues. CDR3: CASSSWTGMNTEAFF. Written as DNA, the CDR3 is TGTGCCAGCAGCTCTTGGACAGGGATGAACACTGAAGCTTTCTTT.

This chain uses TRBV30 with TRBJ1-2; D might be TRBD1 (5 bases). Germline V gives CDR1 GTSNPN, CDR2 SVGIG (reference sequence). Trimming stripped 8 bases from V and 6 bases from J, with 22 bases between. The CDR3 is 14 residues long. The CDR3 DNA is TGTGCCCTAACCTTCGGGGGACCTCGGCATGGCTACACCTTC. Translation gives CALTFGGPRHGYTF. Complete variable domain (other parts from reference TRBV30 and TRBJ1-2): SQTIHQWPATLVQPVGSPLSLECTVEGTSNPNLYWYRQAAGRGLQLLFYSVGIGQISSEVPQNLSASRPQDRQFILSSKKLLLSDSGFYLCALTFGGPRHGYTFGSGTRLTVV.

The rearrangement uses TRBV9 and TRBJ2-6; 8 positions match TRBD2. The V gene's germline CDR1 is SGDLS and CDR2 YYNGEE. The CDR3 is 19 residues long. In DNA, the CDR3 is TGTCCCCCCCGCCGCCGGGGGGGGGCGATTATGTCTGGGGCCAACGTCCTGACTTTC. It is translated as CPPRRRGGAIMSGANVLTF.

V is TRBV7-3 and J is TRBJ2-3; unclear D gene. Germline-derived CDR1 and CDR2 are SGHTA and FQGTGA. This CDR3 is 15 amino acids long. Trimming removed 4 bases at V and 4 bases at J, with 15 bases between. CDR3: CASSSLLRTADTQYF. Here the CDR3 DNA reads TGTGCCAGCAGCTCCCTTCTCCGGACGGCAGATACGCAGTATTTT.

The genes are TRBV11-2 and TRBJ2-7; the D call may be TRBD1 or TRBD2 (5 bases each). Germline-derived CDR1 and CDR2 are SGHAT and FQNNGV. Trimming stripped 6 bases from V and 1 base from J, with 13 bases between. CDR3 length: 14 residues. This CDR3 is CASRPTRGSYEQYF. Written as DNA, the CDR3 is TGTGCCAGCAGGCCGACGAGGGGATCCTACGAGCAGTACTTC.

The chain carries TRBV5-1 and TRBJ1-4; no definite D call. There are 15 residues in the CDR3. CDR1 is SGHRS, CDR2 YFSETQ, per germline. The V end was cut by 0 bases, the J end by 8 bases, with 14 bases between. The CDR3 DNA is TGCGCCAGCAGCTTGGAGGCTTCCTATGGGGAAAAACTGTTTTTT. It yields the protein CASSLEASYGEKLFF.

This clone showed up just a few times. The chain carries TRBV4-1 and TRBJ1-3, with D unclear. CDR3 length: 13 residues. The germline CDR1 and CDR2 sequences are MGHRA and YSYEKL. The germline V and J ends were trimmed by 0 bases and 4 bases, with 4 bases remaining between them. The CDR3 DNA reads as TGCGCCAGCAGCCAAGATTTCGGAAACACCATATATTTT. Its translation: CASSQDFGNTIYF.

The rearrangement links TRBV7-3 to TRBJ1-1; D is unclear. CDR3 length: 15 residues. V lost 1 base and J lost 1, with 10 bases in between. Germline-derived CDR1 and CDR2 are SGHTA and FQGTGA. The CDR3 region is CASSLKSSQNTEAFF. The CDR3 bases are TGTGCCAGCAGCTTAAAAAGCAGTCAGAACACTGAAGCTTTCTTT.

The rearrangement links TRBV5-1 to TRBJ2-7; 7 bases agree with TRBD1. This CDR3 region has 14 residues. Germline V gives CDR1 SGHRS, CDR2 YFSETQ. Germline trimming cut 1 base from V and 3 bases from J; bases unmatched to any gene: 4. CDR3 in DNA: TGCGCCAGCAGCTTGTCAGGGGACAGCTACGAGCAGTACTTC. Translation: CASSLSGDSYEQYF.

V and J are TRBV19 and TRBJ2-5; D ambiguous. This CDR3 is 14 amino acids long. Trimming left V 2 bases short and J 1 base short, with 8 bases between. CDR1 and CDR2 from the germline V gene are LNHDA and SQIVND (reference sequence). The CDR3 here is CASSIRVAQETQYF. The CDR3 DNA reads TGTGCCAGTAGTATAAGGGTGGCCCAAGAGACCCAGTACTTC.

The V call is TRBV29-1, the J call TRBJ2-7; 11 nucleotides align to TRBD1. With V trimmed by 3 bases and J by 2 bases, 12 bases remained unmatched. The germline V gene has CDR1 SQVTM and CDR2 ANQGSEA. The CDR3 length is 17 residues. As DNA, the CDR3 is TGCAGCGTTGAGAACTATGGACAGGGGGCTTACCCCTACGAGCAGTACTTC. Translation gives CSVENYGQGAYPYEQYF.

V usage is TRBV14 and J usage is TRBJ2-2; 7 positions agree with TRBD2. The ends lost 4 bases at V and 1 base at J; junction bases unmatched: 6. Germline CDR1 SGHDN, CDR2 FVKESK. The length of the CDR3 is 16 residues. CDR3 DNA sequence: TGTGCCAGCAGCCTACACTTAGCGGGGAACACCGGGGAGCTGTTTTTT. Protein sequence: CASSLHLAGNTGELFF. Full variable domain (missing parts from reference TRBV14 and TRBJ2-2): EAGVTQFPSHSVIEKGQTVTLRCDPISGHDNLYWYRRVMGKEIKFLLHFVKESKQDESGMPNNRFLAERTGGTYSTLKVQPAELEDSGVYFCASSLHLAGNTGELFFGEGSRLTVL.

This clone showed up just once. The chain is built from TRBV21-1 and TRBJ2-3; the table gives TRBD2 as D, unverified against the DNA. TRBV21-1 is termed a pseudogene. CDR3 length: 15 amino acids. The DNA of the CDR3 is TGTGCCACCCGGGGAGGCCAGCGTAGCACAGATACGCAGTATTTT. It yields the protein CATRGGQRSTDTQYF.

V usage is TRBV20-1 and J usage is TRBJ1-3, with a weak D call TRBD1 (5 bases). The V gene's germline CDR1 is DFQATT and CDR2 SNEGSKA (reference sequence). The V gene lost 3 bases and the J gene lost 2 bases, with 14 bases spanning the gap. This CDR3 has 15 amino acids. The CDR3 here is CSASTGGGPGNTIYF. The CDR3 DNA sequence: TGCAGTGCTAGTACGGGGGGGGGACCTGGAAACACCATATATTTT.

This chain joins TRBV30 and TRBJ2-3; D possibly corresponds to TRBD1 (5 bases). This CDR3 is built from 16 residues. V was shortened by 7 bases and J by 1 base, with 21 bases between the two germline ends. CDR1 and CDR2 (germline): GTSNPN, SVGIG (reference sequence). The CDR3 bases are TGTGCCTCCTCCACGTGGGGCCCGACGGGCACAGATACGCAGTATTTT. This encodes CASSTWGPTGTDTQYF. The variable domain in full, with the rest retrieved from reference TRBV30 and TRBJ2-3, is SQTIHQWPATLVQPVGSPLSLECTVEGTSNPNLYWYRQAAGRGLQLLFYSVGIGQISSEVPQNLSASRPQDRQFILSSKKLLLSDSGFYLCASSTWGPTGTDTQYFGPGTRLTVL.

This rearrangement joins TRBV25-1 to TRBJ2-7; either TRBD1 or TRBD2 may supply D (5 bases each). CDR3 length: 14 amino acids. V was clipped by 6 bases and J by 3 bases, with 15 bases between them. Germline assignment: CDR1 MGHDK and CDR2 SYGVNS. The CDR3 bases are TGTGCCAGCAGCCCCCTTGGGACGCTCTACGAGCAGTACTTC. This codes for CASSPLGTLYEQYF.

The J gene is TRBJ2-7, the V gene TRBV7-9; the D gene is possibly TRBD2 (6 bases). The CDR3 length is 14 residues. Germline loops: CDR1 SEHNR, CDR2 FQNEAQ (reference sequence). V was trimmed by 3 bases and J by 2 bases, leaving 11 bases between them. CDR3 nucleotides: TGTGCCAGCAGCTTCAGGGACTTCACCTACGAGCAGTACTTC. Translating gives CASSFRDFTYEQYF.

This chain joins TRBV10-1 and TRBJ2-3; 10 bases are a match to TRBD2. The CDR3 spans 17 residues. With 11 bases clipped from V and 5 bases from J, the junction kept 19 bases outside the gene matches. Germline V lookup: CDR1 WNHNN, CDR2 SYGVQD (reference sequence). CDR3 loop: CAAGLARLPSSEDTQYF. The CDR3 bases are TGCGCCGCGGGACTAGCGAGACTACCATCCTCGGAAGATACGCAGTATTTT.

V gene TRBV7-9 combines with J gene TRBJ2-1; 8 bases are shared with TRBD2. V shed 5 bases, J shed 4 bases, and the junction held 7 bases outside the gene matches. The CDR3 has 15 residues. Germline CDR1 SEHNR, CDR2 FQNEAQ (reference sequence). Written as DNA, the CDR3 is TGTGCCAGCAGCCAGAGCGGGGGCCATTACAATGAGCAGTTCTTC. Translated: CASSQSGGHYNEQFF.

This chain uses TRBV6-2 or TRBV6-3 with TRBJ1-2, with D hard to call. Germline V gene sequence: CDR1 MNHEY, CDR2 SVGEGT. Trimming pared 6 bases from V and 7 bases from J, leaving 9 bases between. This CDR3 is built from 11 residues. The CDR3 nucleotides read TGTGCCAGCAGCCGGGAAGGTGGCTACACCTTC. It encodes CASSREGGYTF.

In DNA form, the CDR3 reads TGTGCCAGCAGCGTAGGCGGGGGGAAAACAGATACGCAGTATTTT. This sequence encodes CASSVGGGKTDTQYF. This chain links TRBV9 with TRBJ2-3; 8 nucleotides match TRBD2. Losses at the gene ends were 0 bases for V and 3 bases for J; bases not matched to a gene: 3. The CDR3 sequence is 15 residues long. Germline V lookup: CDR1 SGDLS, CDR2 YYNGEE.

This chain uses TRBV7-3 with TRBJ2-1; D is unresolved. V was pared by 4 bases and J by 0 bases, with 10 bases between. Germline V gene sequence: CDR1 SGHTA, CDR2 FQGTGA. This CDR3 is 15 amino acids long. The CDR3 DNA follows: TGTGCCAGCAGCTACTACAAGAGCTCCTACAATGAGCAGTTCTTC. Encoded protein: CASSYYKSSYNEQFF.

CDR3 sequence: CASSQAGGNNYGYTF. In DNA form, the CDR3 reads TGTGCCAGCAGCCAGGCGGGGGGCAACAACTATGGCTACACCTTC. The chain uses TRBV11-2 and TRBJ1-2; maybe TRBD1 (6 bases). The CDR3 covers 15 residues. Germline V gene sequence: CDR1 SGHAT, CDR2 FQNNGV. The ends were cut back, 5 bases at V and 2 bases at J, with 15 bases in the middle.